The source of this T cell receptor (beta chain) is a study of siplizumab effects on memory and regulatory T cells. Broader study findings: The authors mapped only a minor fraction of alloreactive clones to unstimulated subsets. Apparently key alloresponse contributors, naive T cells also seemed more diverse than memory cells.

The method was immunoSEQ multiplex PCR; TCRdb's version includes in-frame clones alone and lacks a portion of them. The data show more than 85,000 clones, 85% to 90% seen once. Germline CDR1 reads SGHTA; CDR2 reads FQGNSA. V was cut by 5 bases and J by 5 bases, with 8 bases left in between. The CDR3 runs to 12 residues. This clone was detected only once. Antigen specificity is unknown. The V and J genes are TRBV7-2 and TRBJ2-3; TRBD2 might be the D (6 bases). This receptor was obtained from a human donor in good health. Input material: CD4+ T cells sorted from blood. Here the CDR3 reads CASSPGGDTQYF. For the CDR3, the DNA is TGTGCCAGCAGCCCCGGGGGAGATACGCAGTATTTT.